The rows below give T cell receptor beta chains drawn from one sample of a study of technical replicates of blood from a handful of donors. TCRdb's table, derived via immunoSEQ multiplex PCR, lists solely in-frame clones and lacks some. The sample consists of 50,000 to 60,000 clones, approximately 95% of them appearing once. Sequences were obtained from PBMCs. These receptors all stem from a human donor in good health. Some clones in this sample may be carry-over from other donors' samples. Both conserved end residues are trimmed from each CDR3. Fields, in order: V gene, clone size, D gene, CDR3 protein. The D gene is left open where the match is weak. Not all rows give a size; the values are once, few, many and, for expanded clones, a class.

V gene: TRBV9
clone size: -
D gene: TRBD2
CDR3 protein: ASSVGPSGPNEQF

V gene: TRBV2
clone size: -
D gene: TRBD1
CDR3 protein: ASSDRGGTGLASNQPQH

V gene: TRBV6-6
clone size: once
D gene: TRBD2
CDR3 protein: ASRAGGYNEQF

V gene: TRBV7-9
clone size: -
D gene: TRBD1
CDR3 protein: ASSSARQGHNQPQH

V gene: TRBV5-1
clone size: -
D gene: TRBD2
CDR3 protein: ASSLAREGLYEQY

V gene: TRBV4-3
clone size: -
D gene: -
CDR3 protein: ASSQEEQGAYT

V gene: TRBV6-5
clone size: -
D gene: -
CDR3 protein: ASSYSSETRGSPLH

V gene: TRBV15
clone size: -
D gene: -
CDR3 protein: ATSNNPTVEQF

V gene: TRBV30
clone size: -
D gene: TRBD1
CDR3 protein: AWSTGQANQPQH

V gene: TRBV27
clone size: once
D gene: -
CDR3 protein: ASSYGGGYGYT

V gene: TRBV5-1
clone size: -
D gene: TRBD2
CDR3 protein: ASSMVGGVAMTQY

V gene: TRBV13
clone size: -
D gene: TRBD2
CDR3 protein: ASSQRGGAEQF

V gene: TRBV30
clone size: -
D gene: -
CDR3 protein: ACPRRSGNEKLF

V gene: TRBV7-9
clone size: -
D gene: TRBD1
CDR3 protein: ASSLTGQMNTEAF

V gene: TRBV7-8
clone size: -
D gene: TRBD2
CDR3 protein: ASSLNSGGGVEQY

V gene: TRBV30
clone size: -
D gene: -
CDR3 protein: AWSVGGSGANVLT

V gene: TRBV5-1
clone size: -
D gene: -
CDR3 protein: ASSSPRGFFNEQF

V gene: TRBV5-4
clone size: -
D gene: TRBD1
CDR3 protein: ASSRQGRGQETQY

V gene: TRBV18
clone size: -
D gene: -
CDR3 protein: ASSPRTAKGIEQY

V gene: TRBV4-2
clone size: -
D gene: -
CDR3 protein: ASSQGRGEKLF

V gene: TRBV29-1
clone size: -
D gene: TRBD1
CDR3 protein: SAEEGQFLDEQF

V gene: TRBV19
clone size: -
D gene: -
CDR3 protein: ASSKPGQRTGYT

V gene: TRBV27
clone size: -
D gene: TRBD1
CDR3 protein: ASSFGTGDNQPQH

V gene: TRBV7-9
clone size: -
D gene: TRBD2
CDR3 protein: ASSLGGDEQY

V gene: TRBV18
clone size: -
D gene: TRBD1
CDR3 protein: ASSPGQGYSPLH

V gene: TRBV27
clone size: once
D gene: -
CDR3 protein: ASSRGRQANSPLH

V gene: TRBV14
clone size: -
D gene: -
CDR3 protein: ASSLQRSSTDTQY

V gene: TRBV7-8
clone size: -
D gene: -
CDR3 protein: ASNTQGGDSEQF

V gene: TRBV5-1
clone size: -
D gene: -
CDR3 protein: ASSLATEGYGYT

V gene: TRBV18
clone size: -
D gene: TRBD1
CDR3 protein: ASSYRGQDGYT

V gene: TRBV7-2
clone size: once
D gene: -
CDR3 protein: ASSLGAFQETQY

V gene: TRBV27
clone size: medium-sized
D gene: -
CDR3 protein: ASSRPDRFSYNEQF

V gene: TRBV2
clone size: -
D gene: TRBD1
CDR3 protein: ASSGTGNQPQH

V gene: TRBV30
clone size: -
D gene: TRBD2
CDR3 protein: ASGTSGRPTYNEQF

V gene: TRBV5-8
clone size: -
D gene: -
CDR3 protein: ASCDRGGSETQY

V gene: TRBV6-1
clone size: -
D gene: TRBD1
CDR3 protein: ASSGQGGFQPQH

V gene: TRBV5-4
clone size: -
D gene: -
CDR3 protein: ASSLSSRRTTYGYT

V gene: TRBV19
clone size: -
D gene: TRBD1
CDR3 protein: ASSSTGVMTEAF

V gene: TRBV29-1
clone size: -
D gene: TRBD1
CDR3 protein: SVQNRAGTGEAF

V gene: TRBV27
clone size: -
D gene: -
CDR3 protein: ASSSSDTSYNEQF

V gene: TRBV7-9
clone size: -
D gene: -
CDR3 protein: ASSFAGGQPQH

V gene: TRBV5-4
clone size: -
D gene: TRBD1
CDR3 protein: ASSFWDRGYSPLH

V gene: TRBV15
clone size: -
D gene: -
CDR3 protein: ATSPCNEQF

V gene: TRBV5-1
clone size: -
D gene: TRBD1
CDR3 protein: ASSSNSGQANSPLH

V gene: TRBV19
clone size: -
D gene: TRBD1
CDR3 protein: ASSNTGGSGNTIY

V gene: TRBV18
clone size: -
D gene: -
CDR3 protein: ASSTAQGLSGNTIY

V gene: TRBV6-5
clone size: -
D gene: -
CDR3 protein: ASSYSRGGTEAF

V gene: TRBV5-5
clone size: -
D gene: TRBD2
CDR3 protein: ASSLKRGGAEQF

V gene: TRBV11-2
clone size: -
D gene: -
CDR3 protein: ASTLRARGHSTLH